These T cell receptor beta chains were read from a single sample in a study of T-cell reconstitution after alpha-beta-depleted transplantation in children. MiXCR was run by TCRdb on the PCR reads, yielding one entry per CDR3 protein. The table records over 400,000 distinct CDR3 sequences, roughly 44% of them present only once. The starting material was PBMCs, obtained before TCRalphabeta/CD19-depleted stem cell transplant. The receptors here all came from a girl aged 2 to 9 with aplastic anemia, due to receive a stem cell transplant. CDR3s include the opening cysteine and the closing phenylalanine or tryptophan.

j_gene: TRBJ2-1; v_gene: TRBV20-1; CDR3aa: CSAPIRGASSYNEQFF
j_gene: TRBJ2-2; v_gene: TRBV7-8; CDR3aa: CASSLLAGGPVTGELFF
j_gene: TRBJ2-1; v_gene: TRBV6-1; CDR3aa: CASSEVKWSGRVSTEQFF
j_gene: TRBJ2-1; v_gene: TRBV19; CDR3aa: CASSTKGGGYNEQFF
j_gene: TRBJ2-4; v_gene: TRBV7-9; CDR3aa: CASSLVGQNIQYF
j_gene: TRBJ2-1; v_gene: TRBV15; CDR3aa: CATSRDQRLAGGEQFF
j_gene: TRBJ2-7; v_gene: TRBV30; CDR3aa: CAWSVGGLGEQYF
j_gene: TRBJ2-1; v_gene: TRBV5-1; CDR3aa: CASSLSPNNEQFF
j_gene: TRBJ2-2; v_gene: TRBV9; CDR3aa: CASSGAGSLTGELFF
j_gene: TRBJ1-2; v_gene: TRBV14; CDR3aa: CASSQVGRGLATNYGYTF
j_gene: TRBJ2-1; v_gene: TRBV5-1; CDR3aa: CASSLAGGKSSYNEQFF
j_gene: TRBJ1-2; v_gene: TRBV5-1; CDR3aa: CASSPDREFYGYTF
j_gene: TRBJ2-5; v_gene: TRBV4-2; CDR3aa: CASSQAIRRVRQETQYF
j_gene: TRBJ2-7; v_gene: TRBV27; CDR3aa: CASSLGVYEQYF
j_gene: TRBJ2-1; v_gene: TRBV5-1; CDR3aa: CASDEGLAGSGQFF
j_gene: TRBJ2-5; v_gene: TRBV5-1; CDR3aa: CASSLVAGARETQYF
j_gene: TRBJ2-3; v_gene: TRBV4-3; CDR3aa: CASSQVPGADTQYF
j_gene: TRBJ2-2; v_gene: TRBV5-1; CDR3aa: CASQLSGRPNTGELFF
j_gene: TRBJ2-5; v_gene: TRBV20-1; CDR3aa: CSAKQGARETQYF
j_gene: TRBJ2-7; v_gene: TRBV4-1; CDR3aa: CASSHNQNYEQYF
j_gene: TRBJ2-3; v_gene: TRBV20-1; CDR3aa: CSVRGRDTSTDTQYF
j_gene: TRBJ1-1; v_gene: TRBV29-1; CDR3aa: CSAGQNANTEAFF
j_gene: TRBJ1-3; v_gene: TRBV19; CDR3aa: CASTRRAFTGNTIYF
j_gene: TRBJ2-3; v_gene: TRBV20-1; CDR3aa: CSARPTPGYTDTQYF
j_gene: TRBJ2-3; v_gene: TRBV29-1; CDR3aa: CSVPGTSGQEDTQYF